The rows below give T cell receptor beta chains drawn from one sample of a study of shared clonotypes between healthy human individuals. Profiled with immunoSEQ multiplex PCR; TCRdb holds only in-frame clones, not every one. The data show 2 million to 2.5 million clones, approximately 94% seen once. The sample was naive CD4+ T cells sorted from blood. Source of these receptors: a young man in good health. Both conserved end residues are part of each CDR3. The D gene is left open where the match is weak. Clone size, where shown, is once, few, many, or a class for clones that have expanded.

CDR3nt: TGTGCCAGCAGTGGTGGGCCTGGACCCCAGTCCGGATATGGCTACACCTTC
CDR3aa: CASSGGPGPQSGYGYTF
abundance: .
v_gene: TRBV6-1
j_gene: TRBJ1-2
d_gene: .

CDR3nt: TGTGCCATCCCGACTAGGGCGATCACCGGGGAGCTGTTTTTT
CDR3aa: CAIPTRAITGELFF
abundance: .
v_gene: TRBV6-1
j_gene: TRBJ2-2
d_gene: .

CDR3nt: TGCGCCAGCAGGATGGACAGGGGGCGCGGTGAGCAGTTCTTC
CDR3aa: CASRMDRGRGEQFF
abundance: .
v_gene: TRBV10-1
j_gene: TRBJ2-1
d_gene: TRBD1

CDR3nt: TGTGCCAGCAGCGCCGGGAAGGGGAACACTGAAGCTTTCTTT
CDR3aa: CASSAGKGNTEAFF
abundance: .
v_gene: TRBV7-9
j_gene: TRBJ1-1
d_gene: .

CDR3nt: TGTGCCTTGTACAGGGGCGAAACGTACCAAGAGACCCAGTACTTC
CDR3aa: CALYRGETYQETQYF
abundance: .
v_gene: TRBV7-3
j_gene: TRBJ2-5
d_gene: TRBD1

CDR3nt: TGTGCCAGCAGGGCCCCGGGACTGACGGCGGAAAACATTCAGTACTTC
CDR3aa: CASRAPGLTAENIQYF
abundance: once
v_gene: TRBV6-6
j_gene: TRBJ2-4
d_gene: .

CDR3nt: TGTGCCAGCAGGGGCGGGACAGGGGGCGATCCCCTCCACTTT
CDR3aa: CASRGGTGGDPLHF
abundance: .
v_gene: TRBV28
j_gene: TRBJ1-6
d_gene: TRBD1

CDR3nt: TGTGCCAGCTCACCGTTGGGACTAGCGGGGAGCACAGATACGCAGTATTTT
CDR3aa: CASSPLGLAGSTDTQYF
abundance: .
v_gene: TRBV18
j_gene: TRBJ2-3
d_gene: TRBD2

CDR3nt: TGTGCCAGCAGCGTTGGGGGCTGGGGCATCTCTGGGGCCAACGTCCTGACTTTC
CDR3aa: CASSVGGWGISGANVLTF
abundance: .
v_gene: TRBV9
j_gene: TRBJ2-6
d_gene: .

CDR3nt: TGTGCCAGCACTCGGGGAGCGAACACTGAAGCTTTCTTT
CDR3aa: CASTRGANTEAFF
abundance: .
v_gene: TRBV28
j_gene: TRBJ1-1
d_gene: .

CDR3nt: TGTGCCAGTACCCTGTTGGGGGTTAATGAAAAACTGTTTTTT
CDR3aa: CASTLLGVNEKLFF
abundance: .
v_gene: TRBV19
j_gene: TRBJ1-4
d_gene: .

CDR3nt: TGCGCCAGCAGCCAAGTCCAAGACTCACCCCTCCACTTT
CDR3aa: CASSQVQDSPLHF
abundance: .
v_gene: TRBV4-3
j_gene: TRBJ1-6
d_gene: .

CDR3nt: TGTGCCAGCAGTTACGGACAGAATAATTCACCCCTCCACTTT
CDR3aa: CASSYGQNNSPLHF
abundance: few
v_gene: TRBV6-5
j_gene: TRBJ1-6
d_gene: .

CDR3nt: TGTGCTGGGCGGGGGCACACCGGGGAGCTGTTTTTT
CDR3aa: CAGRGHTGELFF
abundance: .
v_gene: TRBV6-6
j_gene: TRBJ2-2
d_gene: .

CDR3nt: TGTGCCAGCAGTGTTGGAAACACCGGGGAGCTGTTTTTT
CDR3aa: CASSVGNTGELFF
abundance: .
v_gene: TRBV7-3
j_gene: TRBJ2-2
d_gene: .

CDR3nt: TGTGCCAGCAGTTACCCGGACAGCCCTAGCAATCAGCCCCAGCATTTT
CDR3aa: CASSYPDSPSNQPQHF
abundance: .
v_gene: TRBV6-5
j_gene: TRBJ1-5
d_gene: .

CDR3nt: TGTGCCAGCAGCCGACTAGGCAATGAGCAGTTCTTC
CDR3aa: CASSRLGNEQFF
abundance: .
v_gene: TRBV6-5
j_gene: TRBJ2-1
d_gene: .

CDR3nt: TGTGCCATAAGGACTAGCGGGGGGACCGGGGAGCTGTTTTTT
CDR3aa: CAIRTSGGTGELFF
abundance: .
v_gene: TRBV10-3
j_gene: TRBJ2-2
d_gene: TRBD2

CDR3nt: TGTGCCAGCAGTGTCCCCCGAGCGGGGGAGGTCACAGATACGCAGTATTTT
CDR3aa: CASSVPRAGEVTDTQYF
abundance: .
v_gene: TRBV2
j_gene: TRBJ2-3
d_gene: TRBD2

CDR3nt: TGTGCCAGCAGCTCGGGGAATTCACCCCTCCACTTT
CDR3aa: CASSSGNSPLHF
abundance: .
v_gene: TRBV7-6
j_gene: TRBJ1-6
d_gene: .

CDR3nt: TGTGCCAGCAGCCCTTACGGAGGGGTAGCCAAAAACATTCAGTACTTC
CDR3aa: CASSPYGGVAKNIQYF
abundance: .
v_gene: TRBV5-4
j_gene: TRBJ2-4
d_gene: .

CDR3nt: TGTGCCTGGGGCGGGGAAGGCAAAAACATTCAGTACTTC
CDR3aa: CAWGGEGKNIQYF
abundance: .
v_gene: TRBV30
j_gene: TRBJ2-4
d_gene: .

CDR3nt: TGCGCCAGCAGCCCCGTGGGTGGCGGGAACAATGAGCAGTTCTTC
CDR3aa: CASSPVGGGNNEQFF
abundance: .
v_gene: TRBV4-1
j_gene: TRBJ2-1
d_gene: .

CDR3nt: TGCGCCAGCAGTGGCCAGCCCGCGCTTGAGCAGTTCTTC
CDR3aa: CASSGQPALEQFF
abundance: .
v_gene: TRBV5-1
j_gene: TRBJ2-1
d_gene: .

CDR3nt: TGCGCCAGCAGCTTGGGTAATGGTCCAGGGTTGACAGATACGCAGTATTTT
CDR3aa: CASSLGNGPGLTDTQYF
abundance: once
v_gene: TRBV5-1
j_gene: TRBJ2-3
d_gene: .

CDR3nt: TGTGCCAGCAGCCGCCTCGGGGGAGCGGTAGGGCTCGAGCAGTACTTC
CDR3aa: CASSRLGGAVGLEQYF
abundance: .
v_gene: TRBV5-4
j_gene: TRBJ2-7
d_gene: .

CDR3nt: TGTGCCATCGGCAGAGGAGAGACCCAGTACTTC
CDR3aa: CAIGRGETQYF
abundance: .
v_gene: TRBV10-3
j_gene: TRBJ2-5
d_gene: .

CDR3nt: TGTGCCAGCAGGGCCCTCCTAGCGGGTAACCACGAGCAGTACTTC
CDR3aa: CASRALLAGNHEQYF
abundance: .
v_gene: TRBV9
j_gene: TRBJ2-7
d_gene: TRBD2